One sample yielded the 29 T cell receptor beta chains listed below, sequenced in a study of blood T cells in healthy people across ages (dated by TCRdb to between 2014 and 2017). The library was obtained by 5' RACE. TCRdb lists the instrument as Illumina HiSeq 2500. A second PCR of roughly 6 to 11 cycles was performed with a sample-barcoded 5' primer and a J-beta primer mix. Through fastp at Q25 and MiXCR, TCRdb rebuilt clones from the public reads, retaining in-frame beta chains. Every entry covers one CDR3 protein and lists the most common genes and DNA from its rows. The sample records approximately 680,000 distinct CDR3 sequences, 32% of which are singletons. Approximately 15% of the sample belongs to the ten largest clones. Material for sequencing was blood. The receptor set was obtained from a woman of 80 years or more in good health. Donor details come from another sample of the same person, matched by shared clones.

This clonotype was counted at least ten times. This chain links TRBV5-5 with TRBJ2-5, with TRBD1 identical over 7 bases. V lost 4 bases to trimming and J lost 3 bases; unmatched junction nucleotides: 6. The CDR3 runs to 14 residues. Looked up from germline, CDR1 is SGHKS and CDR2 is YYEKEE (reference sequence). CDR3 sequence (DNA): TGTGCCAGCAGCATGACAGGGTTCGAAGAGACCCAGTACTTC. Its protein is CASSMTGFEETQYF.

Many counts were recorded for this clonotype. The chain combines TRBV7-3 with TRBJ2-5; 12 bases match TRBD2. The germline gives CDR1 SGHTA, CDR2 FQGTGA. CDR3 length equals 18 residues. With 0 bases clipped from V and 4 bases from J, the junction kept 9 bases outside the gene matches. The CDR3 nucleotides are TGTGCCAGCAGCTTAACGTTTATGGGACTAGCGGGTAGAGAGACCCAGTACTTC. It is translated as CASSLTFMGLAGRETQYF. Full variable domain (remainder filled in from reference TRBV7-3 and TRBJ2-5): GAGVSQTPSNKVTEKGKYVELRCDPISGHTALYWYRQSLGQGPEFLIYFQGTGAADDSGLPNDRFFAVRPEGSVSTLKIQRTERGDSAVYLCASSLTFMGLAGRETQYFGPGTRLLVL.

This clonotype was counted at least ten times. The V call is TRBV7-2, the J call TRBJ1-1; tentatively, D is TRBD1 (6 bases). The ends were cut back, 2 bases at V and 7 bases at J, with 14 bases in the middle. There are 14 residues in the CDR3. Looked up from germline, CDR1 is SGHTA and CDR2 is FQGNSA. The CDR3 DNA follows: TGTGCCAGCAGCTTAACCACCAGGGACATTGAAGCTTTCTTT. This encodes CASSLTTRDIEAFF.

The rearrangement joins TRBV6-1 to TRBJ2-5; no firm D call. V gave up 1 base and J gave up 4 bases, with 4 bases separating them. Germline values: CDR1 MNHNS, CDR2 SASEGT. The CDR3 spans 12 residues. Here the CDR3 DNA reads TGTGCCAGCAGTGAAGTTGTAGAGACCCAGTACTTC. Protein: CASSEVVETQYF.

The rearrangement links TRBV27 to TRBJ1-5, with 7 bases lining up with TRBD1. V dropped 6 bases and J dropped 6; count of bases not matched to a gene: 11. CDR1 is MNHEY, CDR2 SMNVEV, per germline (reference sequence). The CDR3 runs to 15 residues. CDR3 region: CASRPGGGAGQPQHF. As DNA, the CDR3 is TGTGCCAGCAGGCCCGGAGGGGGCGCAGGTCAGCCCCAGCATTTT.

This clonotype showed up just a few times. Given a much more abundant clone one base away, this may be a read error. V usage is TRBV3-1 and J usage is TRBJ2-7, with D hard to call. CDR1 and CDR2 from the germline V gene are LGHDT and YNNKEL (reference sequence). V was pared by 1 base and J by 5 bases, with 9 bases between. The CDR3 consists of 13 residues. CDR3 sequence reads: CASSQARSHEQYF. The CDR3 DNA follows: TGTGCCAGCAGCCAAGCTAGGTCCCACGAGCAGTACTTC.

The rearrangement uses TRBV4-1 and TRBJ1-1; D may be TRBD1 (6 bases). Germline CDR1 and CDR2: MGHRA and YSYEKL. V was cut by 4 bases and J by 0 bases, with 18 bases left in between. CDR3 length equals 17 residues. In DNA, the CDR3 is TGCGCCAGCAGCCCCCGTCGGGGGGCGAACATGAACACTGAAGCTTTCTTT. It yields the protein CASSPRRGANMNTEAFF.

This clonotype has ten or more counts. This rearrangement joins TRBV20-1 to TRBJ1-2; tentative D call: TRBD1 (6 bases). CDR1 is DFQATT and CDR2 is SNEGSKA in the germline V gene (reference sequence). There are 14 residues in the CDR3. The ends were cut back, 6 bases at V and 4 bases at J, with 18 bases in the middle. The CDR3 spells CSARPGERFYGYTF. The CDR3 DNA follows: TGCAGTGCGCGCCCAGGGGAGCGATTCTATGGCTACACCTTC.

A remark on this clonotype: It may be a read error: a sequence one base away is much more abundant. This rearrangement joins TRBV7-2 to TRBJ1-6; D might be TRBD1 (6 bases). Germline V gene data show CDR1 as SGHTA and CDR2 as FQGNSA. CDR3 length: 14 residues. This CDR3 is CASSVTGSGSPPHF. Written as DNA, the CDR3 is TGTGCCAGCAGCGTAACAGGGAGTGGGTCACCCCCCCACTTT. Variable domain in full (rest from reference TRBV7-2 and TRBJ1-6): GAGVSQSPSNKVTEKGKDVELRCDPISGHTALYWYRQSLGQGLEFLIYFQGNSAPDKSGLPSDRFSAERTGGSVSTLTIQRTQQEDSAVYLCASSVTGSGSPPHFGNGTRLTVT.

The chain's CDR3 is CSARAGRGTSSYEQYF. For the CDR3, the DNA is TGCAGTGCTAGAGCGGGTAGAGGGACGAGCTCCTACGAGCAGTACTTC. V is TRBV20-1 and J is TRBJ2-7; D possibly uses TRBD1 or TRBD2 (5 bases each). This CDR3 has 16 residues. Per the germline V gene, CDR1 is DFQATT and CDR2 is SNEGSKA (reference sequence). The V gene lost 1 base and the J gene lost 0 bases, with 16 bases spanning the gap.

This clonotype was recorded at least ten times. The chain joins TRBV12-3 or TRBV12-4 to TRBJ2-1; D might be TRBD1 or TRBD2, each matching 5 bases. V lost 4 bases, J lost 6 bases, and 16 bases lay in between. This CDR3 has 15 amino acids. As DNA, the CDR3 is TGTGCCAGCAGTTACCGGGACCCAGGGTCCAATGAGCAGTTCTTC. This translates into CASSYRDPGSNEQFF.

The V gene is TRBV5-1, the J gene TRBJ2-7; TRBD1 might be the D (6 bases). This CDR3 is 15 amino acids long. Germline V lookup: CDR1 SGHRS, CDR2 YFSETQ. V was shortened by 5 bases and J by 2 bases, with 17 bases between the two germline ends. CDR3 loop: CASSPRQDLTYEQYF. The CDR3 DNA reads TGCGCCAGCAGTCCCCGACAGGACTTAACCTACGAGCAGTACTTC.

CDR3 DNA sequence: TGCAGTGCCCGTCACAGGGCGAACACTGAAGCTTTCTTT. As protein: CSARHRANTEAFF. The chain has TRBV20-1 and TRBJ1-1, with a weak D call TRBD1 (6 bases). CDR1 DFQATT and CDR2 SNEGSKA come from the germline V gene (reference sequence). The CDR3 contains 13 residues. V was pared by 6 bases and J by 1 base, with 12 bases between.

This clonotype was counted at least ten times. This chain joins TRBV20-1 and TRBJ2-1, with D perhaps TRBD1 or TRBD2 (6 bases each). Between the trimmed V and J ends, which lost 6 bases and 9 bases, there was a span of 18 bases. The CDR3 extends over 13 amino acids. Germline-derived CDR1 and CDR2 are DFQATT and SNEGSKA (reference sequence). CDR3 region: CSAPVGGHAEQFF. Written as DNA, the CDR3 is TGCAGTGCCCCGGTTGGGGGGCATGCTGAGCAGTTCTTC.

The chain carries TRBV20-1 and TRBJ1-4, with TRBD1 matching 8 bases. J was trimmed by 8 bases and V by 2 bases; bases with no gene match: 4. The CDR3 extends over 13 amino acids. CDR1 is DFQATT and CDR2 is SNEGSKA in the germline V gene (reference sequence). The CDR3 DNA is TGCAGTGCTAGAAGACAGGGGAGAGAAAAACTGTTTTTT. This gives the protein CSARRQGREKLFF.

V is TRBV7-9 and J is TRBJ2-5; 9 nucleotides align to TRBD2. Germline trimming cut 3 bases from V and 11 bases from J; bases unmatched to any gene: 16. Germline loops: CDR1 SEHNR, CDR2 FQNEAQ (reference sequence). The CDR3 runs 16 residues. For the CDR3, the DNA is TGTGCCAGCAGCTTCTATTCTAGCGGGGTCCACAATGAGCAGTACTTC. Translating gives CASSFYSSGVHNEQYF.

The sample holds many counts of this clonotype. This chain uses TRBV9 with TRBJ2-7; D gene uncertain. Germline V gene sequence: CDR1 SGDLS, CDR2 YYNGEE. V dropped 0 bases and J dropped 0 bases, with 10 bases sitting between them. CDR3 length equals 15 residues. The CDR3 protein is CASSVGEVLSYEQYF. CDR3 bases: TGTGCCAGCAGCGTAGGGGAAGTTCTCTCCTACGAGCAGTACTTC.

As to this clonotype: A read error may explain this, as a much larger clone is one base away. V gene TRBV6-2 or TRBV6-3 combines with J gene TRBJ2-5; 8 positions agree with TRBD1. This CDR3 contains 14 residues. The V gene's germline CDR1 is MNHEY and CDR2 SVGEGT. Unmatched junction bases numbered 13, after V lost 5 bases and J lost 11 bases. CDR3 residues: CASSRSGGHNEQYF. DNA for the CDR3: TGTGCCAGCAGTCGGTCAGGGGGCCACAATGAGCAGTACTTC.

Many counts were recorded for this clonotype. This may come from a read error, since a much larger clone is one base off. The genes are TRBV6-2 or TRBV6-3 and TRBJ1-5; TRBD1 agrees at 7 bases. Germline CDR1 is MNHEY and CDR2 is SVGEGT. Germline trimming cut 5 bases from V and 3 bases from J; bases unmatched to any gene: 13. The CDR3 extends over 17 amino acids. The chain's CDR3 is CASSPHMRQGANQPQHF. In DNA form, the CDR3 reads TGTGCCAGCAGTCCACACATGCGACAGGGTGCCAATCAGCCCCAGCATTTT.

The sample holds many counts of this clonotype. The chain couples TRBV6-1 to TRBJ1-5; D may be TRBD1 (6 bases). This CDR3 is built from 14 residues. Germline V gene data show CDR1 as MNHNS and CDR2 as SASEGT. V was trimmed by 7 bases and J by 7 bases, leaving 17 bases between them. The CDR3 loop is CASTFGGQEQPQHF. The DNA for the CDR3 is TGTGCCAGCACCTTTGGGGGGCAGGAACAGCCCCAGCATTTT.

The genes are TRBV11-1 and TRBJ2-5; perhaps D is TRBD1 or TRBD2 (6 bases each). Germline values: CDR1 SGHAT, CDR2 FQDESV (reference sequence). V was trimmed by 2 bases and J by 11 bases, leaving 24 bases between them. This CDR3 spans 16 amino acids. CDR3 nucleotides: TGTGCCAGCAGCTTATCCGAGGGGGGAACGGATAATGAGCAGTACTTC. This translates into CASSLSEGGTDNEQYF.

Notes on this clonotype: A single base separates this from a much larger clone, so it may be a read error. This sequence joins TRBV15 and TRBJ1-5; D not certain. This CDR3 has 17 amino acids. CDR1 LNHNV and CDR2 YYDKDF come from the germline V gene (reference sequence). V dropped 0 bases and J dropped 5 bases, with 17 bases sitting between them. The CDR3 region is CATSRDRASNFDQPQHF. CDR3 nucleotide sequence: TGTGCCACCAGCAGAGATAGGGCATCTAATTTCGATCAGCCCCAGCATTTT.

This clonotype was detected ten times or more. The gene calls are TRBV5-1 and TRBJ2-3; the match to TRBD2 covers 10 bases. The germline V gene has CDR1 SGHRS and CDR2 YFSETQ. The CDR3 has 16 residues. V was pared by 1 base and J by 5 bases, with 7 bases of the junction left unmatched. CDR3 in amino acids: CASSLRSGGAGDTQYF. CDR3 sequence (DNA): TGCGCCAGCAGCTTGAGGAGCGGGGGGGCCGGAGATACGCAGTATTTT. The entire variable domain, with the rest obtained from reference TRBV5-1 and TRBJ2-3, is as follows: KAGVTQTPRYLIKTRGQQVTLSCSPISGHRSVSWYQQTPGQGLQFLFEYFSETQRNKGNFPGRFSGRQFSNSRSEMNVSTLELGDSALYLCASSLRSGGAGDTQYFGPGTRLTVL.

The CDR3 coding sequence is TGCAGTGCTAGAGATCCCGGGACAGGGGACGACGGCTACACCTTC. This sequence encodes CSARDPGTGDDGYTF. The chain carries TRBV20-1 and TRBJ1-2, with 10 bases fitting TRBD1. Looked up from germline, CDR1 is DFQATT and CDR2 is SNEGSKA (reference sequence). Germline trimming cut 0 bases from V and 8 bases from J; bases unmatched to any gene: 9. The CDR3 consists of 15 residues.

This clonotype was seen at least ten times. The chain recombines TRBV5-6 with TRBJ2-5; 10 bases map to TRBD2. The germline CDR1 and CDR2 sequences are SGHDT and YYEEEE. The CDR3 totals 16 residues. The V and J ends lost 5 bases and 2 bases, in that order; junction bases with no gene match: 9. In DNA form, the CDR3 reads TGTGCCAGCAGTCCGGATAGCGGGGGGCCTCAAGAGACCCAGTACTTC. Amino acids: CASSPDSGGPQETQYF.

The chain employs TRBV20-1 and TRBJ2-7; no firm D call. This CDR3 has 13 amino acids. Germline V lookup: CDR1 DFQATT, CDR2 SNEGSKA (reference sequence). The ends were cut back, 1 base at V and 5 bases at J, with 12 bases in the middle. CDR3 sequence: CSARGRTHDEQYF. In nucleotides, the CDR3 is TGCAGTGCTAGAGGAAGGACCCACGACGAGCAGTACTTC.

The table lists this clonotype with a few counts. This chain connects TRBV21-1 to TRBJ1-1. TRBV21-1 is shown as a pseudogene. This CDR3 is 15 amino acids long. CDR3 sequence reads: CASSGSRRGNTEAFF. Written as DNA, the CDR3 is TGTGCCAGCAGCGGTTCAAGGAGGGGGAACACTGAAGCTTTCTTT.

This clonotype was seen a few times. J is TRBJ1-1 and V is TRBV30; no definite D call. With 0 bases removed from V and 8 bases from J, the gap between germline ends came to 13 bases. CDR1 and CDR2 from the germline V gene are GTSNPN and SVGIG (reference sequence). This CDR3 region has 13 residues. In DNA, the CDR3 is TGTGCCTGGAGTGTAGATGTCGGCGGAGAAGCTTTCTTT. This gives the protein CAWSVDVGGEAFF.

This clonotype showed up many times. V usage is TRBV12-3 or TRBV12-4 and J usage is TRBJ1-1, with no clear D. The CDR3 consists of 13 residues. The V gene lost 2 bases and the J gene lost 3 bases, with 7 bases spanning the gap. The CDR3 nucleotides are TGTGCCAGCAGTTTATGGATTCACACTGAAGCTTTCTTT. Translated, it gives CASSLWIHTEAFF.